This entry lists 3 T cell receptor beta chains sequenced from one sample in a study of blood T cell repertoires in COVID-19. Measured with immunoSEQ multiplex PCR; TCRdb has only the in-frame clones, and not every one. The sample yields over 100,000 clones, around 83% seen once. Sequencing input: peripheral blood. Every receptor here comes from an older man with acute or convalescent COVID-19.

The V gene is TRBV18, the J gene TRBJ2-3, with D unclear. The ends were cut back, 1 base at V and 2 bases at J, with 4 bases in the middle. This CDR3 has 13 amino acids. The germline V gene has CDR1 KGHSH and CDR2 LQKENI. This CDR3 is CASSPHHTDTQYF. The CDR3 bases are TGTGCCAGCTCACCACATCACACAGATACGCAGTATTTT.

In its sample, this clone was seen a few times. The rearrangement links TRBV19 to TRBJ2-1; 7 bases match TRBD2. The CDR3 covers 18 residues. V lost 1 base, J lost 3 bases, and 12 bases stayed unmatched. Germline lookup yields CDR1 LNHDA and CDR2 SQIVND (reference sequence). Here the CDR3 DNA reads TGTGCCAGTAGTATAGCCCAGGGTAAGGCTAGCGGCTACAATGAGCAGTTCTTC. Its translation is CASSIAQGKASGYNEQFF.

This rearrangement joins TRBV6-5 to TRBJ1-1; D gene uncertain. Germline V gene sequence: CDR1 MNHEY, CDR2 SVGAGI. Trimming shortened V by 4 bases and J by 4 bases, and 13 bases separated the two germline ends. The CDR3 runs 14 residues. CDR3 nucleotide sequence: TGTGCCAGCAGTTCTCGACACCTGATCACTGAAGCTTTCTTT. Its protein is CASSSRHLITEAFF.